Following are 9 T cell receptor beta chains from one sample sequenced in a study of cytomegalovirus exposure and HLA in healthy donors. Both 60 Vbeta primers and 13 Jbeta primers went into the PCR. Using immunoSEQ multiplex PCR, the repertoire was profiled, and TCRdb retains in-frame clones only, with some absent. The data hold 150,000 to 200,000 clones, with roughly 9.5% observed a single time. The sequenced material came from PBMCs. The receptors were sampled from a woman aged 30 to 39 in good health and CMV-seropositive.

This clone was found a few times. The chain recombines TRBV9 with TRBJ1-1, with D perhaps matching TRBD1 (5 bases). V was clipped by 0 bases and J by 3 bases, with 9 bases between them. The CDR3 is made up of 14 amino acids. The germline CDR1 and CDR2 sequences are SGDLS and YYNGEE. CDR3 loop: CASSVGGPYTEAFF. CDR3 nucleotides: TGTGCCAGCAGCGTAGGGGGCCCATACACTGAAGCTTTCTTT.

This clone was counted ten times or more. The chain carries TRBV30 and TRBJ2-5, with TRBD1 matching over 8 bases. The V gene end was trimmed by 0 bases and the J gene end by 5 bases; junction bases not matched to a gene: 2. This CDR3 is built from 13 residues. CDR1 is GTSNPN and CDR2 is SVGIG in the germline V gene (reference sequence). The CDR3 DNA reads TGTGCCTGGAGTGTAGGGGACAGGGAGACCCAGTACTTC. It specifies CAWSVGDRETQYF. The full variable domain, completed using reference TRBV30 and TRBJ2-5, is SQTIHQWPATLVQPVGSPLSLECTVEGTSNPNLYWYRQAAGRGLQLLFYSVGIGQISSEVPQNLSASRPQDRQFILSSKKLLLSDSGFYLCAWSVGDRETQYFGPGTRLLVL.

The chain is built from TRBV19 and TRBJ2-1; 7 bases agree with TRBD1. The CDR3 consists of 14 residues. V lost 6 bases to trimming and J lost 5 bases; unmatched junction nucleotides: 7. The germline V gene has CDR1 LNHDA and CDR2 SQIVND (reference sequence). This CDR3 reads CASRPGQIDNEQFF. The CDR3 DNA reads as TGTGCCAGTAGACCGGGACAGATTGACAATGAGCAGTTCTTC.

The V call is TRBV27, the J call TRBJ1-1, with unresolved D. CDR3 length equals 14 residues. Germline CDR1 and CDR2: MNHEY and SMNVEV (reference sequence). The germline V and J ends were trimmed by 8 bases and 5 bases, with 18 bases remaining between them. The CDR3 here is CASSLRPTGTEAFF. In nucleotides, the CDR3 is TGTGCCAGCTCACTCCGACCCACGGGGACTGAAGCTTTCTTT.

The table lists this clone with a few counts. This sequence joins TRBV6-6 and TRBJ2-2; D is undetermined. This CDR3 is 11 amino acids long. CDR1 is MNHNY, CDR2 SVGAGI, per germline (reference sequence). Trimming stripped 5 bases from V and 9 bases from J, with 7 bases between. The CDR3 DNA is TGTGCCAGCAGTGTCCCCAGGGAGCTGTTTTTT. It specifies CASSVPRELFF.

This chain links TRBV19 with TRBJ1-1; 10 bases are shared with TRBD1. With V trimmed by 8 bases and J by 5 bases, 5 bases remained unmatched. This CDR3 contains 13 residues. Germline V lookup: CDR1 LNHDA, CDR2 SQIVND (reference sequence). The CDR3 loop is CASCDRGRTEAFF. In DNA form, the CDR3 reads TGTGCCAGTTGTGACAGGGGGCGGACTGAAGCTTTCTTT.

The DNA for the CDR3 is TGTGCCAGCAGCATCCAGGCGAACACTGAAGCTTTCTTT. Translated, it gives CASSIQANTEAFF. The gene calls are TRBV5-4 and TRBJ1-1; D ambiguous. The germline V gene has CDR1 SGHNT and CDR2 YYREEE (reference sequence). V lost 4 bases and J 1 base, leaving 8 bases between the germline ends. The CDR3 loop spans 13 amino acids.

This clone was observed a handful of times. DNA for the CDR3: TGTGCCAGTAGTCTGCTTGCGGGAGAAGATACGCAGTATTTT. Translated, it gives CASSLLAGEDTQYF. The gene calls are TRBV19 and TRBJ2-3; 7 positions agree with TRBD2. V trimming: 5 bases; J trimming: 5 bases; junction bases outside the gene matches: 7. Germline loops: CDR1 LNHDA, CDR2 SQIVND (reference sequence). The CDR3 is made up of 14 amino acids.

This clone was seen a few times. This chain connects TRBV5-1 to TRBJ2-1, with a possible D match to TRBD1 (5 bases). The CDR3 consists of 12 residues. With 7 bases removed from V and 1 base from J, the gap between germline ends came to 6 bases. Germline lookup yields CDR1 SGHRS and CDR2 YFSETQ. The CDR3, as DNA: TGCGCCAGCCAGGGTTCCTACAATGAGCAGTTCTTC. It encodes CASQGSYNEQFF.